This TCR beta chain appears in the sequencing data of a study of blood T cell repertoires in COVID-19. Study information: Acute and convalescent COVID-19 samples came from the United States, Italy and Spain.

Germline-derived CDR1 and CDR2 are SQVTM and ANQGSEA. V was clipped by 7 bases and J by 6 bases; unmatched bases: 5. The length of the CDR3 is 14 residues. TCRdb's table, derived via immunoSEQ multiplex PCR, lists solely in-frame clones and lacks some. This table holds 150,000 to 200,000 clones, approximately 88% found once. Sequenced sample: PBMCs or T cells enriched from blood (not recorded which). This receptor was taken from a woman between 18 and 29 years old who had recovered from COVID-19. The rearrangement joins TRBV29-1 to TRBJ2-2; the match to TRBD2 covers 13 bases. The CDR3 sequence is CSARLAGGAGELFF. In DNA, the CDR3 is TGCAGCGCCCGACTAGCGGGAGGCGCCGGGGAGCTGTTTTTT.